A single sample is the source of the 14 T cell receptor beta chains below, sequenced in a study of T cell repertoires in cytomegalovirus infection. A single record per CDR3 protein comes from TCRdb applying MiXCR to the reads. The sample contains 500,000 to 600,000 distinct CDR3 sequences, approximately 16% of which appear only once. Material for sequencing was CD8+ T cells from PBMCs. The receptors originated from a human donor in good health (CMV status not recorded). Some clones in this sample may be carry-over from other donors' samples.

The chain employs TRBV6-2 or TRBV6-3 and TRBJ2-3; no definite D call. The V gene's germline CDR1 is MNHEY and CDR2 SVGEGT. V was cut by 4 bases and J by 6 bases, with 5 bases left in between. This CDR3 has 11 residues. CDR3 DNA sequence: TGTGCCAGCAGTTGGCGCGATACGCAGTATTTT. This encodes CASSWRDTQYF.

This clonotype was observed a handful of times. The rearrangement links TRBV5-5 to TRBJ2-2; possible D gene TRBD2, 7 bases. This CDR3 is built from 15 residues. Trimming took 4 bases from V and 4 from J, leaving 14 bases between them. Germline values: CDR1 SGHKS, CDR2 YYEKEE (reference sequence). The CDR3 DNA follows: TGTGCCAGCAGCATGCACAGGGAGGGCACCGGGGAGCTGTTTTTT. It translates to CASSMHREGTGELFF.

The chain links TRBV12-3 or TRBV12-4 to TRBJ2-5; 7 positions agree with TRBD2. This CDR3 comprises 14 residues. The J segment lost 4 bases and the V segment lost 6 bases, leaving 8 bases of the junction unmatched. The CDR3 loop reads CASRLTGGGETQYF. CDR3 DNA sequence: TGTGCCAGCAGACTTACGGGGGGTGGAGAGACCCAGTACTTC.

This clonotype has at least ten counts. The rearrangement joins TRBV6-5 to TRBJ1-2; TRBD1 matches 7 bases. Looked up from germline, CDR1 is MNHEY and CDR2 is SVGAGI. Germline trimming cut 4 bases from V and 6 bases from J; bases unmatched to any gene: 11. CDR3 length: 15 residues. CDR3 nucleotide sequence: TGTGCCAGCAGTTCATCTAGGACAGGCGGCGATGGCTACACCTTC. This sequence encodes CASSSSRTGGDGYTF.

The chain uses TRBV9 and TRBJ1-1, with a possible D match to TRBD1 (6 bases). The CDR3 spans 15 residues. V was trimmed by 6 bases and J by 1 base, leaving 16 bases between them. The germline CDR1 and CDR2 sequences are SGDLS and YYNGEE. The CDR3 bases are TGTGCCAGCAACCTACTGGACAGAACGAACACTGAAGCTTTCTTT. It encodes CASNLLDRTNTEAFF.

At least ten counts were recorded for this clonotype. The chain has TRBV6-1 and TRBJ1-5; tentative D call: TRBD1 (6 bases). The V gene lost 5 bases and the J gene lost 0 bases, with 11 bases spanning the gap. The V gene's germline CDR1 is MNHNS and CDR2 SASEGT. CDR3 length: 15 residues. The CDR3 here is CASSWTDYSNQPQHF. CDR3 nucleotides: TGTGCCAGCAGTTGGACAGACTATAGCAATCAGCCCCAGCATTTT.

This clonotype was counted only a few times. The CDR3 DNA sequence: TGCAGTGCTAGAGATCTAGCTGAGCCCCACCTGGCGCAGTTCTTC. This codes for CSARDLAEPHLAQFF. The chain employs TRBV20-1 and TRBJ2-1, with D possibly being TRBD2 (5 bases). This CDR3 is built from 15 residues. V gave up 0 bases and J gave up 12 bases, with 21 bases separating them. The germline V gene encodes CDR1 DFQATT and CDR2 SNEGSKA (reference sequence).

This clonotype was picked up a small number of times. The rearrangement links TRBV27 to TRBJ2-1; possibly TRBD1 for D (6 bases). V gave up 5 bases and J gave up 9 bases, with 11 bases separating them. Per germline, CDR1 MNHEY and CDR2 SMNVEV (reference sequence). The CDR3 totals 12 residues. The DNA of the CDR3 is TGTGCCAGCAGTCTACAGGGTGGTGAGCAGTTCTTC. It yields the protein CASSLQGGEQFF.

The chain carries TRBV2 and TRBJ1-1; D gene unclear. CDR1 and CDR2 from the germline V gene are SNHLY and FYNNEI. CDR3 length: 15 amino acids. V lost 8 bases and J lost 0, with 16 bases in between. The CDR3 DNA is TGTGCCAGCCTACCCAGAGGCAGATTGAACACTGAAGCTTTCTTT. Protein product: CASLPRGRLNTEAFF.

This clonotype was recorded many times. The CDR3, as DNA: TGTGCCAGCAGCCAGCTAGCGGGGGGACGGCAAGAGACCCAGTACTTC. This codes for CASSQLAGGRQETQYF. The chain couples TRBV14 to TRBJ2-5, with 11 bases aligning to TRBD2. The CDR3 is made up of 16 amino acids. J was trimmed by 2 bases and V by 3 bases; bases with no gene match: 5. Per the germline V gene, CDR1 is SGHDN and CDR2 is FVKESK.

CDR3 region: CASSDRTGHMNTEAFF. CDR3 DNA: TGTGCCAGCAGTGACCGGACAGGGCACATGAACACTGAAGCTTTCTTT. This rearrangement joins TRBV6-1 to TRBJ1-1, with TRBD1 identical over 8 bases. Germline trimming cut 3 bases from V and 0 bases from J; bases unmatched to any gene: 6. Germline V gives CDR1 MNHNS, CDR2 SASEGT. This CDR3 spans 16 amino acids.

This clonotype appeared many times. This chain uses TRBV7-6 with TRBJ2-3, with TRBD2 as a possible D gene (5 bases). With 4 bases removed from V and 3 bases from J, the gap between germline ends came to 17 bases. Germline CDR1 SGHVS, CDR2 FNYEAQ. The CDR3 has 16 amino acids. For the CDR3, the DNA is TGTGCCAGCAGCTCCCGTCGGACTGCGTCGACAGATACGCAGTATTTT. This sequence encodes CASSSRRTASTDTQYF.

This rearrangement joins TRBV2 to TRBJ1-5; D is unclear. The V end was cut by 3 bases, the J end by 4 bases, with 4 bases between. The germline CDR1 and CDR2 sequences are SNHLY and FYNNEI. The CDR3 sequence is 12 residues long. CDR3 bases: TGTGCCAGCAGTGATGTGAATCAGCCCCAGCATTTT. As protein: CASSDVNQPQHF.

In this sample, this clonotype turned up many times. The chain links TRBV27 to TRBJ2-1; maybe TRBD1 (6 bases). CDR3 length: 16 residues. The V end was cut by 6 bases, the J end by 4 bases, with 19 bases between. Germline V gives CDR1 MNHEY, CDR2 SMNVEV (reference sequence). The CDR3 spells CASRPPENRGYNEQFF. The CDR3, as DNA: TGTGCCAGCAGGCCGCCTGAGAATAGGGGGTACAATGAGCAGTTCTTC.